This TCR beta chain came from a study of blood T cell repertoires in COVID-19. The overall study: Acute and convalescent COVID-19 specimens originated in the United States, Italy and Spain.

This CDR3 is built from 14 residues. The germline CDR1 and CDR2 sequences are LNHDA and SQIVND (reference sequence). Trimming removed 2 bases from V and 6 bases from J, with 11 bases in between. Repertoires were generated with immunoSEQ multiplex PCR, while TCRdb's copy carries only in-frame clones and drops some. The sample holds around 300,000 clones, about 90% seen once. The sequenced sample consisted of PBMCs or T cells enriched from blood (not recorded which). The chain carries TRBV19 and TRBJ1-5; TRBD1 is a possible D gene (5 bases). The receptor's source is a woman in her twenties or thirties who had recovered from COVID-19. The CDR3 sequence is CASSIRGMGQPQHF. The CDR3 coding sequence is TGTGCCAGTAGTATACGGGGGATGGGTCAGCCCCAGCATTTT.